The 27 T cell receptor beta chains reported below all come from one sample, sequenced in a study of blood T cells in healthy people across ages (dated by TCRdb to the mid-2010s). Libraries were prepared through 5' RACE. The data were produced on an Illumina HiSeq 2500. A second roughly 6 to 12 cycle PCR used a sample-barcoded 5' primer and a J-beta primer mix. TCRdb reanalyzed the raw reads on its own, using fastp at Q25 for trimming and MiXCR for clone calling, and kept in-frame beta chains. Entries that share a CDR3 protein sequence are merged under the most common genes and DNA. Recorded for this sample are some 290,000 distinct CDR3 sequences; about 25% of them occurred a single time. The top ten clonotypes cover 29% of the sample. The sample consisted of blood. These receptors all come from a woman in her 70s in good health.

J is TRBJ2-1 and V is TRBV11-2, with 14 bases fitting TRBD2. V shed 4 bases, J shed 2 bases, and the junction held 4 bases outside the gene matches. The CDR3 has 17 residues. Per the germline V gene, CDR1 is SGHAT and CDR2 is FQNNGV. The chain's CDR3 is CASSSGLAGVPYNEQFF. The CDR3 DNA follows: TGTGCCAGCAGCTCGGGACTAGCGGGAGTCCCCTACAATGAGCAGTTCTTC.

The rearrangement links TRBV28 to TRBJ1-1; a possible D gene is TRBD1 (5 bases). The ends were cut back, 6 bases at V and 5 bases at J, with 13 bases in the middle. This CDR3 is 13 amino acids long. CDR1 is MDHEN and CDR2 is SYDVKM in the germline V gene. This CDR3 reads CASSSGTKTEAFF. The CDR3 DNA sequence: TGTGCCAGCAGCTCGGGGACGAAAACTGAAGCTTTCTTT.

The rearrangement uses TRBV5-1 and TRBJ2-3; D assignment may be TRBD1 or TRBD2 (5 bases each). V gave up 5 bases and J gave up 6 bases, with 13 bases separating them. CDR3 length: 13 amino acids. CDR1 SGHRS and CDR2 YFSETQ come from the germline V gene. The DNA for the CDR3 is TGCGCCAGCAGTTGGACTTCAGGGGATACGCAGTATTTT. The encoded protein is CASSWTSGDTQYF.

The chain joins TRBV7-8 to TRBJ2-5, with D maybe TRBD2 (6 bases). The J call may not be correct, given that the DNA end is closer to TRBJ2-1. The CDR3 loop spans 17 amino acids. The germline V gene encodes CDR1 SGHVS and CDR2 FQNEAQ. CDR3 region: CASSLGWGGTKKNEQFF. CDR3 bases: TGTGCCAGCAGCTTAGGTTGGGGCGGGACCAAGAAGAATGAGCAGTTCTTC.

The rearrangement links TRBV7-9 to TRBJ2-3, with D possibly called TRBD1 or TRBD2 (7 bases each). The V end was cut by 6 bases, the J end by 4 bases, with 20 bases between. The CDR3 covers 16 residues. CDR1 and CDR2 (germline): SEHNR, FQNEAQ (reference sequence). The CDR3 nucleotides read TGTGCCAGCAGGCCCCTTGGGGGAGGGGGCGCAGATACGCAGTATTTT. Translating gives CASRPLGGGGADTQYF.

The CDR3: CASSHGQSYEQYF. The CDR3 DNA reads as TGTGCCAGCAGCCATGGACAATCCTACGAGCAGTACTTC. This rearrangement joins TRBV7-8 to TRBJ2-7, with a possible D match to TRBD1 (5 bases). Germline-derived CDR1 and CDR2 are SGHVS and FQNEAQ. V was cut by 5 bases and J by 1 base, with 9 bases left in between. The CDR3 extends over 13 amino acids.

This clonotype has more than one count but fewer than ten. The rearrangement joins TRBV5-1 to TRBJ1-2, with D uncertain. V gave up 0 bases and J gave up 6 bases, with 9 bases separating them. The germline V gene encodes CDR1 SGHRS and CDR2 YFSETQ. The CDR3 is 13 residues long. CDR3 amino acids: CASSLDYVNGYTF. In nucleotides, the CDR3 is TGCGCCAGCAGCTTGGATTACGTAAATGGCTACACCTTC.

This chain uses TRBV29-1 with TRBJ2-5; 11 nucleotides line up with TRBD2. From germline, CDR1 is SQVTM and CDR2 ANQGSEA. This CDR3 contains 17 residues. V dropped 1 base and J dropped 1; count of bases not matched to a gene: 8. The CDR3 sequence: CSVEGGLAGGGQETQYF. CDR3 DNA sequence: TGCAGCGTTGAAGGCGGTTTAGCGGGAGGGGGCCAAGAGACCCAGTACTTC.

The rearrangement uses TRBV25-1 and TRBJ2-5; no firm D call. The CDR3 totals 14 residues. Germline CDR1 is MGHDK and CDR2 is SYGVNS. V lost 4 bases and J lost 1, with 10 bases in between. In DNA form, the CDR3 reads TGTGCCAGCAGTGCGGACCTTCTCCAAGAGACCCAGTACTTC. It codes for CASSADLLQETQYF.

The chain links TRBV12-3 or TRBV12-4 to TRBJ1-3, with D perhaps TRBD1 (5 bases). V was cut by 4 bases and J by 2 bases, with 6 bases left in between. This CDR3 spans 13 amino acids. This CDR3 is CASSSRAGNTIYF. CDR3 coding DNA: TGTGCCAGCAGTTCCAGGGCTGGAAACACCATATATTTT.

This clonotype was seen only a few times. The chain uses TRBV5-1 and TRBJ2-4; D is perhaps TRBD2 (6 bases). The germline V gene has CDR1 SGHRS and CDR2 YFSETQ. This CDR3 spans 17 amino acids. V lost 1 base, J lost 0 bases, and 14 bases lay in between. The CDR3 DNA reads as TGCGCCAGCAGCTTGCCTGTTCTCGGGGGAGCCAAAAACATTCAGTACTTC. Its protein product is CASSLPVLGGAKNIQYF.

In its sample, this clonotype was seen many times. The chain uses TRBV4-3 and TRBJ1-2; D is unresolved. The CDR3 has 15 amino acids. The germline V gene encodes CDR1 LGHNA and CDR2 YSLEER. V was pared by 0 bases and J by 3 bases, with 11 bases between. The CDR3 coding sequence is TGCGCCAGCAGCCAAGAACGTAAGGCGTACTATGGCTACACCTTC. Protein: CASSQERKAYYGYTF.

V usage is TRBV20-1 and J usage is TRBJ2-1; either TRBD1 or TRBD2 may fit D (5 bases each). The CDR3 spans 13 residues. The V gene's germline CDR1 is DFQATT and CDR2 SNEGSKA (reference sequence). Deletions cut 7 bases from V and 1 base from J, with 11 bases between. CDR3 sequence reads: CSVWDPSYNEQFF. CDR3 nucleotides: TGCAGTGTTTGGGACCCGTCCTACAATGAGCAGTTCTTC.

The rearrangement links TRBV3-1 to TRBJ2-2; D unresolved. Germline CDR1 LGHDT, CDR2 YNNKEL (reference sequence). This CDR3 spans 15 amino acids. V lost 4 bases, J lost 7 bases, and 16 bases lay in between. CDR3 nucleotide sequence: TGTGCCAGCAGCCTCAATAGCCTCAAAGGCGGGGAGCTGTTTTTT. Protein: CASSLNSLKGGELFF.

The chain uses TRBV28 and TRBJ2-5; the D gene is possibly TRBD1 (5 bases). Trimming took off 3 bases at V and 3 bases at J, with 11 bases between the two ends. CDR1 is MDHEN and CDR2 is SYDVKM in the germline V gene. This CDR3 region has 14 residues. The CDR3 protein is CASSFRDSEETQYF. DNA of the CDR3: TGTGCCAGCAGTTTTCGAGACAGTGAAGAGACCCAGTACTTC.

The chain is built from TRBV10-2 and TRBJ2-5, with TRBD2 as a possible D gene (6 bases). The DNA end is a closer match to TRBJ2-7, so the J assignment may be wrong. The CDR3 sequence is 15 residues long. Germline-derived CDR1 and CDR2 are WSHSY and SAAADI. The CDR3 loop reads CASNPTGDWSYEQYF. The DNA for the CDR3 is TGCGCCAGCAATCCAACGGGAGACTGGTCCTACGAGCAGTACTTC.

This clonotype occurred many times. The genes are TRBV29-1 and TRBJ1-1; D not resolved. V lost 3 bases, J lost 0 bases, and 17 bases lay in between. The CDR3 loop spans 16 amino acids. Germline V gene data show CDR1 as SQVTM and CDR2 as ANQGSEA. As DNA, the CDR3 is TGCAGCGTTGACCCCACCCGGGGAAGGGTGAACACTGAAGCTTTCTTT. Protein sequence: CSVDPTRGRVNTEAFF.

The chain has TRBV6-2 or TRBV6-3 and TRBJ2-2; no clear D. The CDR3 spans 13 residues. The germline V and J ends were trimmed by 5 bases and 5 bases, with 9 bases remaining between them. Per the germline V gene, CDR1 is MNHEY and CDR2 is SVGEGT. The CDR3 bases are TGTGCCAGCAGTCAAACAGCGACCGGGGAGCTGTTTTTT. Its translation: CASSQTATGELFF.

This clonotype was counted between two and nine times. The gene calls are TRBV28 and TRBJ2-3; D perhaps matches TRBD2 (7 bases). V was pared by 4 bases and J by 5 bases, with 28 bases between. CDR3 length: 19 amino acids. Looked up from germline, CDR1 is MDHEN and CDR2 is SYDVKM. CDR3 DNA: TGTGCCAGCAGTTCGAGGCAGGGGCGCCGAGCGGGATTTATAGATACGCAGTATTTT. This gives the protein CASSSRQGRRAGFIDTQYF.

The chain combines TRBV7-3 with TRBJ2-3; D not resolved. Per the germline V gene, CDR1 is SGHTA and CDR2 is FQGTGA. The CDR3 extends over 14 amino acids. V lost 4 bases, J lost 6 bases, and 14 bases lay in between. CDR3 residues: CASSSGPSLDTQYF. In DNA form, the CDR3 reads TGTGCCAGCAGCTCCGGGCCTTCCTTGGATACGCAGTATTTT. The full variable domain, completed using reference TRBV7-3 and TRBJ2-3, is GAGVSQTPSNKVTEKGKYVELRCDPISGHTALYWYRQSLGQGPEFLIYFQGTGAADDSGLPNDRFFAVRPEGSVSTLKIQRTERGDSAVYLCASSSGPSLDTQYFGPGTRLTVL.

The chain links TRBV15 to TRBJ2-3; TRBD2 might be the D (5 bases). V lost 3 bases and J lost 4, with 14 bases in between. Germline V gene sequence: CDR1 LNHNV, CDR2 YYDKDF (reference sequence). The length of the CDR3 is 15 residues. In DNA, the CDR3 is TGTGCCACCAGCAGCAGGAGGACGATATCAGATACGCAGTATTTT. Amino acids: CATSSRRTISDTQYF.

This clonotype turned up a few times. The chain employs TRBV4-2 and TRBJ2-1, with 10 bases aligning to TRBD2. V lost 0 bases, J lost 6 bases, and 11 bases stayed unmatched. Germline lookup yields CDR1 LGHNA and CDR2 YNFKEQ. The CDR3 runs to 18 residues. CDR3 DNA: TGTGCCAGCAGCCAAGATATCACCGGGACTAGCGTACCCAATGAGCAGTTCTTC. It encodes CASSQDITGTSVPNEQFF.

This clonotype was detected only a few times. The DNA of the CDR3 is TGTGCCAGCAGTGGAAGCGGGAGGTACAATGAGCAGTTCTTC. It codes for CASSGSGRYNEQFF. The chain combines TRBV6-1 with TRBJ2-1; TRBD2 aligns across 9 bases. Trimming removed 4 bases from V and 4 bases from J; junction bases left unmatched: 2. This CDR3 has 14 amino acids. The germline V gene encodes CDR1 MNHNS and CDR2 SASEGT.

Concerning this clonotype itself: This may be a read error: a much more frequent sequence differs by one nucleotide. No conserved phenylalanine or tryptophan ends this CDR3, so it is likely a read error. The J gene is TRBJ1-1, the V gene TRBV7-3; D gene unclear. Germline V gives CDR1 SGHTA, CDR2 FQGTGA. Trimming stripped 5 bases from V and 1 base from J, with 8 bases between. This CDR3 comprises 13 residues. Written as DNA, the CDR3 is TGTGCCAGCAGCCCTTACCCGAACACTGAAGCTTTCCTT. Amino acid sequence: CASSPYPNTEAFL.

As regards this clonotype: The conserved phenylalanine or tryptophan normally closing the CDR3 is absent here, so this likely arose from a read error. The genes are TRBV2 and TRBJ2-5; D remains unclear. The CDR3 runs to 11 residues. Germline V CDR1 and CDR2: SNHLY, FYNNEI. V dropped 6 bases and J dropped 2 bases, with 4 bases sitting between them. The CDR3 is CASRRQETQYL. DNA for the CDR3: TGTGCCAGCAGGAGACAAGAGACCCAGTACCTC.

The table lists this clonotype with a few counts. CDR3 nucleotides: TGTGCCAGCACGACAGGCCATAATTCACCCCTCCACTTT. As protein: CASTTGHNSPLHF. The chain employs TRBV5-8 and TRBJ1-6; a possible D gene is TRBD1 (6 bases). The germline V and J ends were trimmed by 6 bases and 5 bases, with 9 bases remaining between them. CDR1 SGHTS and CDR2 YDEGEE come from the germline V gene. The CDR3 is made up of 13 amino acids. Complete variable domain (other parts from reference TRBV5-8 and TRBJ1-6): EAGVTQSPTHLIKTRGQQATLRCSPISGHTSVYWYQQALGLGLQFLLWYDEGEERNRGNFPPRFSGRQFPNYSSELNVNALELEDSALYLCASTTGHNSPLHFGNGTRLTVT.

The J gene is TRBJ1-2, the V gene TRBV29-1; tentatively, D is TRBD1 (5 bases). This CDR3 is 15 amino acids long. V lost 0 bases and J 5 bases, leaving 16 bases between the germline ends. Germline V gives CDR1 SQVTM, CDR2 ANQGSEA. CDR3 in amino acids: CSVEEGSAAGYGYTF. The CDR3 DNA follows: TGCAGCGTTGAAGAAGGGTCAGCCGCAGGGTATGGCTACACCTTC.